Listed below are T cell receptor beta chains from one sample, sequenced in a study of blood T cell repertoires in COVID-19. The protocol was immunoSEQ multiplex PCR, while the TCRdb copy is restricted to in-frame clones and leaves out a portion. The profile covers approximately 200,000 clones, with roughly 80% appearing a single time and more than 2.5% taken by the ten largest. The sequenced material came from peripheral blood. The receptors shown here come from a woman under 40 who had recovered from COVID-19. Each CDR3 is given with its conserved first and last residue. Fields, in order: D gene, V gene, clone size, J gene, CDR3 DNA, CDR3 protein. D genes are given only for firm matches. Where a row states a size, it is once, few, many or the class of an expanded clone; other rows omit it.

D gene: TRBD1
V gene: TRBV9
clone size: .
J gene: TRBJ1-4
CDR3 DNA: TGTGCCAGCAGCCCCGCTCATACAGGGGGGTCCAATGAAAAACTGTTTTTT
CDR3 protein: CASSPAHTGGSNEKLFF

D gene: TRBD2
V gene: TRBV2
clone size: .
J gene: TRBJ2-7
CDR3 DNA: TGTGCCAGCAGTGAGGGAGTAAGGACTAGCTCCTACGAGCAGTACTTC
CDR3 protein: CASSEGVRTSSYEQYF

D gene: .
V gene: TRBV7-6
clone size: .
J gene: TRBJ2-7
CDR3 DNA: TGTGCCAGCAGCCCAGGGACGGGAGTGAACTACGAGCAGTACTTC
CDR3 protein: CASSPGTGVNYEQYF

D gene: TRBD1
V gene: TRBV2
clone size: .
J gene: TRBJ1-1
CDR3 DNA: TGTGCCAGCAGTGGACAGGGGAACACTGAAGCTTTCTTT
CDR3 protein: CASSGQGNTEAFF

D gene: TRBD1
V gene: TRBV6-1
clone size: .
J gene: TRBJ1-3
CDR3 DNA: TGTGCCAGCAGTGCCGCCGGGACAGGGAAGTGGAGGACTGGAAACACCATATATTTT
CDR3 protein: CASSAAGTGKWRTGNTIYF

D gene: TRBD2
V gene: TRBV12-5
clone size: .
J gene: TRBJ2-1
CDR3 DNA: TGTGCTAGTGTCCCTCGGTTGAGCGGGAGAAGTGAGCAGTTCTTC
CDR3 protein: CASVPRLSGRSEQFF

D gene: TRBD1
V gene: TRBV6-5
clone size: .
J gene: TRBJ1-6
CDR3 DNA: TGTGCCAGCACCACCGGACAGGGGGCTTGGTCACCCCTCCACTTT
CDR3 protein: CASTTGQGAWSPLHF

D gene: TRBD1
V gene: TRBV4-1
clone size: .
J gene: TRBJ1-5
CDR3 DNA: TGCGCCAGCAGTCTTGCCGACAGGGGACTTAGCAATCAGCCCCAGCATTTT
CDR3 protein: CASSLADRGLSNQPQHF

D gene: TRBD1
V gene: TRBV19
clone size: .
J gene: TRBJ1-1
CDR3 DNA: TGTGCCAGTAGTCCTTGGACAGGGACGAACACTGAAGCTTTCTTT
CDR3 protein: CASSPWTGTNTEAFF

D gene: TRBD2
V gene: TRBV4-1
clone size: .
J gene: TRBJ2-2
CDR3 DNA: TGCGCCAGCAGCCAGGGGGCTATTAGCGGGAGAACCTTAAACACCGGGGAGCTGTTTTTT
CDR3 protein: CASSQGAISGRTLNTGELFF

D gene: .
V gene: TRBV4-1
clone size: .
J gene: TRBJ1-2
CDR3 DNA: TGCGCCAGCAGCCAGGGAGATAGGGCTAACTATGGCTACACCTTC
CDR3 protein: CASSQGDRANYGYTF

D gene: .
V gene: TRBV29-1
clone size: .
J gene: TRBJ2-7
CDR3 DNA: TGCAGCGTGGCCACAGGGACCTACGAGCAGTACTTC
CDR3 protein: CSVATGTYEQYF

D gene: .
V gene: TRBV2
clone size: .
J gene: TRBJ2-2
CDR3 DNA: TGTGCCAGCAGGCGGAGGGTACTCGACACCGGGGAGCTGTTTTTT
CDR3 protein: CASRRRVLDTGELFF

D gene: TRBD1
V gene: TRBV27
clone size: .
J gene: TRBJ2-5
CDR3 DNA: TGTGCCAGCAGTGGGAACAGGGGTACGGGAGAGACCCAGTACTTC
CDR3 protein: CASSGNRGTGETQYF

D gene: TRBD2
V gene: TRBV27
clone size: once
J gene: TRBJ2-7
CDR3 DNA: TGTGCCAGCGTCCCGCGGGTAGCGGGGGCCTACGAGCAGTACTTC
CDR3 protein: CASVPRVAGAYEQYF

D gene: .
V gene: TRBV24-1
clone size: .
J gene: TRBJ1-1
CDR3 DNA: TGTGCCACCAGTGATTCCGACAGGAACACTGAAGCTTTCTTT
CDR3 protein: CATSDSDRNTEAFF

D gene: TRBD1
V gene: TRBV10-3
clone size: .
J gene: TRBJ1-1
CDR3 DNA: TGTGCCATCCGGGACAGCAATCGGCACACTGAAGCTTTCTTT
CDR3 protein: CAIRDSNRHTEAFF

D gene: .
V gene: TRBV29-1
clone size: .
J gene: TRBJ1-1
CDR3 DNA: TGCAGCGTCGCACTCTCCTTGAACACTGAAGCTTTCTTT
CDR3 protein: CSVALSLNTEAFF

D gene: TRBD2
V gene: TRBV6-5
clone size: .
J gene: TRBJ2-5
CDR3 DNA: TGTGCCAGCAGCACCGGGACTAGAAAAGAGACCCAGTACTTC
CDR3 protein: CASSTGTRKETQYF

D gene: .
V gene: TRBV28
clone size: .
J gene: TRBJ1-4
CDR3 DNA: TGTGCCAGCAGCTTGTTTGAAAAACTGTTTTTT
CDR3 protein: CASSLFEKLFF

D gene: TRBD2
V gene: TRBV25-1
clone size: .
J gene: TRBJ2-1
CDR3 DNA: TGTGCCAGCAGTGATCGTAGCGGGAGAGACAATGAGCAGTTCTTC
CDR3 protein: CASSDRSGRDNEQFF

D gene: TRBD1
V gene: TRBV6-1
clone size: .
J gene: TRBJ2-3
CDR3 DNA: TGTGCCAGCAGTGAAGCACAGGGACAGGGAGTGGATACGCAGTATTTT
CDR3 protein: CASSEAQGQGVDTQYF

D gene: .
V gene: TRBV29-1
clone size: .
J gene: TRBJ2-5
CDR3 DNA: TGCAGCGTTGGAGGACTTCGGGAGACCCAGTACTTC
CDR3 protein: CSVGGLRETQYF

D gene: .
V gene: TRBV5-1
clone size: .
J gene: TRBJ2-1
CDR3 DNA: TGCGCCAGCAGCTTGGACAGAAACAATGAGCAGTTCTTC
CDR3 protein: CASSLDRNNEQFF

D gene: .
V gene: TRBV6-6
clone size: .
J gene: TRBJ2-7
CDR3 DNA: TGTGCCAGCAGTTACTCGCGTCTCTACGAGCAGTACTTC
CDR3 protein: CASSYSRLYEQYF

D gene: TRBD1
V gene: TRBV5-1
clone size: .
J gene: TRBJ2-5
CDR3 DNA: TGCGCCAGCAGCCCAAGCGTGACAGGGCGAGAGACCCAGTACTTC
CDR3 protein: CASSPSVTGRETQYF

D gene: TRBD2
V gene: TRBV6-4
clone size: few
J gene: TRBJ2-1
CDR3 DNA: TGTGCCACCTCACCCCGGGAGGGATCTGGGGGCAATGAGCAGTTCTTC
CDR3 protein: CATSPREGSGGNEQFF